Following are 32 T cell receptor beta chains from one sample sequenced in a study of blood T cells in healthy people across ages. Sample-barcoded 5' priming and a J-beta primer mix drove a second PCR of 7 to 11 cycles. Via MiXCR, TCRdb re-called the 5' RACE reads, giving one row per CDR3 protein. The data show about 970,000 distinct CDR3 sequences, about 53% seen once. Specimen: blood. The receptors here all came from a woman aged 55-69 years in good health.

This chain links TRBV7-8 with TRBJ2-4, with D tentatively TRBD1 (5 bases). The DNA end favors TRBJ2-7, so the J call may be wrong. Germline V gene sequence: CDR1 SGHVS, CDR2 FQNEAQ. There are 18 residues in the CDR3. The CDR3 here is CASSFRPASDTRTSEQYF. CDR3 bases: TGTGCCAGCAGCTTCCGCCCAGCCTCGGACACGCGGACCTCCGAGCAGTACTTC.

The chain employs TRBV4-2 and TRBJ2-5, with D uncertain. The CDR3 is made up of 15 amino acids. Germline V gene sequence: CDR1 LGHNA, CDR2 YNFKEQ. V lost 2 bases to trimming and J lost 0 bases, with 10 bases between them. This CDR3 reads CASSQTTQYQETQYF. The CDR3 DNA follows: TGTGCCAGCAGCCAAACTACCCAGTACCAAGAGACCCAGTACTTC.

The CDR3: CASRDSHTIYEQYF. DNA of the CDR3: TGTGCCAGCCGGGACAGCCATACTATCTACGAGCAGTACTTC. The V and J genes are TRBV6-2 or TRBV6-3 and TRBJ2-7, with TRBD1 matching 7 bases. CDR1 and CDR2 (germline): MNHEY, SVGEGT. This CDR3 is 14 amino acids long. Losses at the gene ends were 8 bases for V and 3 bases for J; bases not matched to a gene: 10.

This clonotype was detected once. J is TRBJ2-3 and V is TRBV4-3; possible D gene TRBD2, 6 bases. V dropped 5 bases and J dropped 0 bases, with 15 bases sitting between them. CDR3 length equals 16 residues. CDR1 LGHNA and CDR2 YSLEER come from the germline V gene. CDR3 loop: CASSYRLALSTDTQYF. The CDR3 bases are TGCGCCAGCAGCTACCGCCTAGCGTTGAGCACAGATACGCAGTATTTT.

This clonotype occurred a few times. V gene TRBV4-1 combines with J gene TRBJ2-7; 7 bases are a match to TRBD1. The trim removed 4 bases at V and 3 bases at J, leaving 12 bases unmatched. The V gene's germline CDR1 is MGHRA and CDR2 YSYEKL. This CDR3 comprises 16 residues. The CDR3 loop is CASSLSWVTGVYEQYF. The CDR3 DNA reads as TGCGCCAGCAGCCTTTCCTGGGTAACAGGGGTCTACGAGCAGTACTTC.

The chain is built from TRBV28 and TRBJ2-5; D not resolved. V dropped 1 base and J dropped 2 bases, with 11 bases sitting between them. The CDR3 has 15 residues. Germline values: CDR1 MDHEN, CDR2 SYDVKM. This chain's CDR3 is CASSLSTGVQETQYF. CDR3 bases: TGTGCCAGCAGTTTATCCACGGGCGTACAAGAGACCCAGTACTTC.

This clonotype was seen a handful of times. CDR3 sequence: CATSDLHGGGSTDTQYF. Here the CDR3 DNA reads TGTGCCACCAGTGATTTGCATGGTGGCGGTAGCACAGATACGCAGTATTTT. The J gene is TRBJ2-3, the V gene TRBV24-1; D unresolved. The length of the CDR3 is 17 residues. Germline values: CDR1 KGHDR, CDR2 SFDVKD. With 0 bases removed from V and 0 bases from J, the gap between germline ends came to 12 bases.

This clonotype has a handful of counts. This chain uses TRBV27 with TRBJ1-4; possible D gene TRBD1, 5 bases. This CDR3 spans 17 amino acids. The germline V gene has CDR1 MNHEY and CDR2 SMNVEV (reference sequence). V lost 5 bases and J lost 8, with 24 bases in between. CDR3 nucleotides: TGTGCCAGCAGTCCCGCCTTCCGGGCGGGGCGACGGGAAAAACTGTTTTTT. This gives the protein CASSPAFRAGRREKLFF.

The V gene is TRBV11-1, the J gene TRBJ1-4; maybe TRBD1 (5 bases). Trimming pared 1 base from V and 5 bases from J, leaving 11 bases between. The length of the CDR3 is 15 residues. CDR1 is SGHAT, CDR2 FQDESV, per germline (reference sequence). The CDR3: CASSLVGTENEKLFF. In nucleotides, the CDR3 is TGTGCCAGCAGCTTAGTCGGGACGGAGAATGAAAAACTGTTTTTT.

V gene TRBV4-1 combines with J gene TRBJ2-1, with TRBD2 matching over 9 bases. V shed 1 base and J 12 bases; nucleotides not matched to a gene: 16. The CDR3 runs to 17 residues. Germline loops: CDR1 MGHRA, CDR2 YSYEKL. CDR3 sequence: CASSQVSGLAGIKRQFF. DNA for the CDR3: TGCGCCAGCAGCCAAGTGTCTGGCCTAGCGGGAATAAAGCGGCAGTTCTTC.

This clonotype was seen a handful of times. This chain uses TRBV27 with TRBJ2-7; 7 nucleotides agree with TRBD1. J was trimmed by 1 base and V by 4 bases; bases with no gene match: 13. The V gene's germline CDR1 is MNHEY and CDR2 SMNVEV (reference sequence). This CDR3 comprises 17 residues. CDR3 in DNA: TGTGCCAGCAGTTCAGGGGGTTCAGGGGGATTGTCCTACGAGCAGTACTTC. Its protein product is CASSSGGSGGLSYEQYF.

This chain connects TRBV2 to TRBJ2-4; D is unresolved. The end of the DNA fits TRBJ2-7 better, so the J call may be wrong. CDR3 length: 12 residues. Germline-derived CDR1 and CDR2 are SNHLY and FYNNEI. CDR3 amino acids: CASKGPGYEQYF. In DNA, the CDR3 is TGTGCCAGCAAGGGCCCTGGTTACGAGCAGTACTTC.

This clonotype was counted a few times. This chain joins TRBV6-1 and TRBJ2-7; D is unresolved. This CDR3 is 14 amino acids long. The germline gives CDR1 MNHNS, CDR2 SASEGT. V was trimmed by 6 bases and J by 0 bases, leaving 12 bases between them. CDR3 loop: CASSQSDFSYEQYF. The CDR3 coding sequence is TGTGCCAGCAGCCAGAGTGACTTCTCCTACGAGCAGTACTTC.

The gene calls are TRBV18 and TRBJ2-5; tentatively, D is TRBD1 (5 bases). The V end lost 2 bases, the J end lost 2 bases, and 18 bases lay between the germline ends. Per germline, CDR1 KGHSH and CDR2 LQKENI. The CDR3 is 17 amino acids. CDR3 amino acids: CASSPRKQEKDQETQYF. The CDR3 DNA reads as TGTGCCAGCTCACCAAGGAAACAGGAGAAGGATCAAGAGACCCAGTACTTC.

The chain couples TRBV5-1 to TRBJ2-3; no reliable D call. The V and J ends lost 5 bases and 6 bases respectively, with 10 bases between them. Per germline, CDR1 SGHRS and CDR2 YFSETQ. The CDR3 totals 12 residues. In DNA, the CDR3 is TGCGCCAGCAGTCACGAAGTGGATACGCAGTATTTT. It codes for CASSHEVDTQYF.

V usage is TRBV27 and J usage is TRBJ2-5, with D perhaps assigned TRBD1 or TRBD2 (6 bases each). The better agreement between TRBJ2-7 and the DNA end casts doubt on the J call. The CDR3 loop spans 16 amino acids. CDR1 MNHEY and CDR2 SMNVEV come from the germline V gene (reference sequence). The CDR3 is CASSLLGGLERDEQYF. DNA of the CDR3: TGTGCCAGCAGTTTACTAGGGGGTTTAGAGCGGGACGAGCAGTACTTC.

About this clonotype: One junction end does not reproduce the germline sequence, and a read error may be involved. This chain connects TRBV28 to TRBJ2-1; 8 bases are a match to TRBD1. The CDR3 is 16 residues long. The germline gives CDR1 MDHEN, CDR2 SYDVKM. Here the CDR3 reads CAGSLSGQGPRTVQFF. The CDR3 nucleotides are TGTGCCGGCAGTTTAAGCGGACAGGGACCGCGGACTGTGCAGTTCTTC.

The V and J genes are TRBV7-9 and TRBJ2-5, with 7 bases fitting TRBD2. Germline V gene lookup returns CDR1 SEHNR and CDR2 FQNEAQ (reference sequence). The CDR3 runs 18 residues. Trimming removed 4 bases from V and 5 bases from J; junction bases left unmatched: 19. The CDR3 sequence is CASSSSFLGEREGETQYF. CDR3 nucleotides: TGTGCCAGCAGCTCAAGTTTTCTGGGGGAGCGGGAAGGCGAGACCCAGTACTTC.

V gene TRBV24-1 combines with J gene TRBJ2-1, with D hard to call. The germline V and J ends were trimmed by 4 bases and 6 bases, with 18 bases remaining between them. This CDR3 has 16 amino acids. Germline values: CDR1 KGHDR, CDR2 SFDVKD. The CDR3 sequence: CATSDPGPGTINEQFF. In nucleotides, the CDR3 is TGTGCCACCAGTGACCCTGGGCCAGGTACAATCAATGAGCAGTTCTTC.

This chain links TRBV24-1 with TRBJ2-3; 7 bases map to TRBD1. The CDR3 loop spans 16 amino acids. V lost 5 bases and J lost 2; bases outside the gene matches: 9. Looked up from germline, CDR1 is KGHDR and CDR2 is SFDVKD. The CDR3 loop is CATSVARQGVTDTQYF. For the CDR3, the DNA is TGTGCCACCAGTGTCGCTCGTCAGGGGGTCACAGATACGCAGTATTTT.

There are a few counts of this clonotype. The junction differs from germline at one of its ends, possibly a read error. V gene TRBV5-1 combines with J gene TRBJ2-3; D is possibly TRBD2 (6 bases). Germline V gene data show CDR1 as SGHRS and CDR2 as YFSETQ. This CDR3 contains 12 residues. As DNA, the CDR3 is TGTGCCAGCAGCTCGGGAGTAGATACGCAGTATTTT. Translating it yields CASSSGVDTQYF.

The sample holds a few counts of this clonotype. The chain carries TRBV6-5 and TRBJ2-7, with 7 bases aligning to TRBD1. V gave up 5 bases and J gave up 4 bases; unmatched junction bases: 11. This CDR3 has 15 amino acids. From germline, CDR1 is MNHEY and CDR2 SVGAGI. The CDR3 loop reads CASSPIDRDGYEQYF. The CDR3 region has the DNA TGTGCCAGCAGTCCAATTGACAGGGATGGGTACGAGCAGTACTTC.

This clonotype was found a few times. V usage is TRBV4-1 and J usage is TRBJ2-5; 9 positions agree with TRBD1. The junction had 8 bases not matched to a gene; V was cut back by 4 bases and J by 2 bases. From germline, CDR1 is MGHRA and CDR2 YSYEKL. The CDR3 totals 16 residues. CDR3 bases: TGCGCCAGCAGCCGACGGGACAGGGAGAGTCAAGAGACCCAGTACTTC. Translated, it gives CASSRRDRESQETQYF.

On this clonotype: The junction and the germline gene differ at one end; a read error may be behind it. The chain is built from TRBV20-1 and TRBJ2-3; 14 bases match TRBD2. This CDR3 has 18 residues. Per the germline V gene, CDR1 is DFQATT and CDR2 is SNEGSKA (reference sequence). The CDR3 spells CRASNIRGTSGSADAQYF. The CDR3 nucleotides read TGCAGAGCGTCAAACATCCGCGGGACTAGCGGGAGCGCAGATGCGCAGTATTTT.

The chain's CDR3 is CASARSGELFF. The CDR3, as DNA: TGTGCCAGCGCGAGATCCGGGGAGCTGTTTTTT. The chain recombines TRBV6-5 with TRBJ2-2; D remains unclear. CDR1 MNHEY and CDR2 SVGAGI come from the germline V gene. The CDR3 extends over 11 amino acids. Trimming stripped 8 bases from V and 6 bases from J, with 7 bases between.

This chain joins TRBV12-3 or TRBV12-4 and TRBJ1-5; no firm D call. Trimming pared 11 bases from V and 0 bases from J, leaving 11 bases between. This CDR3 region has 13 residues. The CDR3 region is CASMGFSNQPQHF. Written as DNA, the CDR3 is TGTGCCTCCATGGGGTTTAGCAATCAGCCCCAGCATTTT.

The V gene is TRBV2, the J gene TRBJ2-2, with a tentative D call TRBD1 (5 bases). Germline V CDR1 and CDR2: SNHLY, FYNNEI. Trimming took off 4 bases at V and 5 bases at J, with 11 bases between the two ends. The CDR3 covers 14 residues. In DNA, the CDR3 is TGTGCCAGCAGTGTAACAGGCGGTACCGGGGAGCTGTTTTTT. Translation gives CASSVTGGTGELFF.

The CDR3 protein is CASSIAEGSETQYF. The CDR3 nucleotides are TGTGCCAGCAGTATAGCGGAGGGGTCGGAGACCCAGTACTTC. The chain combines TRBV9 with TRBJ2-5, with D perhaps TRBD2 (6 bases). Germline lookup yields CDR1 SGDLS and CDR2 YYNGEE. The V end lost 5 bases, the J end lost 5 bases, and 16 bases lay between the germline ends. The CDR3 is 14 residues long. Drawing the rest from reference TRBV9 and TRBJ2-5, the complete variable domain is DSGVTQTPKHLITATGQRVTLRCSPRSGDLSVYWYQQSLDQGLQFLIQYYNGEERAKGNILERFSAQQFPDLHSELNLSSLELGDSALYFCASSIAEGSETQYFGPGTRLLVL.

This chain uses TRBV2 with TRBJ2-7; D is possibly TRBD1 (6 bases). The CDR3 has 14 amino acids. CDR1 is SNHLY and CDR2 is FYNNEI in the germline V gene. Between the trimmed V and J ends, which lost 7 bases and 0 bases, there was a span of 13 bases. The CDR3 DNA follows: TGTGCCAGCACCTGGGGGCCCAACTCCTACGAGCAGTACTTC. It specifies CASTWGPNSYEQYF.

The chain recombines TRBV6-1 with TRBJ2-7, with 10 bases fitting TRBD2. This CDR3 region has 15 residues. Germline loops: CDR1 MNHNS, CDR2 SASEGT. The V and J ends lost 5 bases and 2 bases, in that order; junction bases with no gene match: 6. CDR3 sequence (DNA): TGTGCCAGCAGTCCTCTTACTAGCGGGACCTACGAGCAGTACTTC. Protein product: CASSPLTSGTYEQYF.

The CDR3 DNA follows: TGTGCCAGCAGCGTAGGAGGGCGCGCTGAAGCTTTCTTT. Translated: CASSVGGRAEAFF. V usage is TRBV9 and J usage is TRBJ1-1; no firm D call. The V end lost 0 bases, the J end lost 6 bases, and 9 bases lay between the germline ends. Germline V lookup: CDR1 SGDLS, CDR2 YYNGEE. The CDR3 length is 13 residues.

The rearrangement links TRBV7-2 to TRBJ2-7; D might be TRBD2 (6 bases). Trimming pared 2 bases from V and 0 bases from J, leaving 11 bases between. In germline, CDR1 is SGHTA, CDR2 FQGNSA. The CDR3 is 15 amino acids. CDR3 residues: CASSLKAGSSYEQYF. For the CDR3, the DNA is TGTGCCAGCAGCTTAAAGGCGGGGAGCTCCTACGAGCAGTACTTC.